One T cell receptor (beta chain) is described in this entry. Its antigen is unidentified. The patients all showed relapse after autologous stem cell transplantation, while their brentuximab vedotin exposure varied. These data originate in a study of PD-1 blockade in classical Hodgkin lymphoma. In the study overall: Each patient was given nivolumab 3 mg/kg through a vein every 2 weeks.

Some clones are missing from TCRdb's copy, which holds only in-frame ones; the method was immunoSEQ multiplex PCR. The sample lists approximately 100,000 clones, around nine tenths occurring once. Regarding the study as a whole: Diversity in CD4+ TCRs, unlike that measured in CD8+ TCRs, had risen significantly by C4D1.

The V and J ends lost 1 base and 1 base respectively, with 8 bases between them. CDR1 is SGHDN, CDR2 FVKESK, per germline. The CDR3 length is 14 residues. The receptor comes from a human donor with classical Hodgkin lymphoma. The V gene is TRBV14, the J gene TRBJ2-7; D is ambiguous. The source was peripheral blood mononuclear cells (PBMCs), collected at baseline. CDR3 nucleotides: TGTGCCAGCAGCCAAGGAAGGGCGTCCTACGAGCAGTACTTC. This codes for CASSQGRASYEQYF. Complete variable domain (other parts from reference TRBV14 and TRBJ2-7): EAGVTQFPSHSVIEKGQTVTLRCDPISGHDNLYWYRRVMGKEIKFLLHFVKESKQDESGMPNNRFLAERTGGTYSTLKVQPAELEDSGVYFCASSQGRASYEQYFGPGTRLTVT.